These T cell receptor beta chains were read from a single sample in a study of shared clonotypes between healthy human individuals. Libraries were prepared by immunoSEQ multiplex PCR; TCRdb keeps only in-frame clonotypes and omits some of them. The sample shows millions of clones, 90% to 95% of them seen only once. Material: naive CD4+ T cells sorted from blood. Receptor source: a man aged 18 to 29 in good health. Each CDR3 is given with its conserved first and last residue. A D gene is named only where the DNA matches it firmly.

d_gene: -; j_gene: TRBJ2-3; v_gene: TRBV9; CDR3aa: CASSARGLKDTDTQYF
d_gene: -; j_gene: TRBJ2-4; v_gene: TRBV29-1; CDR3aa: CSVEVAGTNIQYF
d_gene: TRBD2; j_gene: TRBJ2-7; v_gene: TRBV7-9; CDR3aa: CASSFGLAGDEQYF
d_gene: TRBD1; j_gene: TRBJ2-1; v_gene: TRBV10-2; CDR3aa: CASRWTGFSEQFF
d_gene: -; j_gene: TRBJ2-7; v_gene: TRBV2; CDR3aa: CASSIGQNEYF
d_gene: -; j_gene: TRBJ1-1; v_gene: TRBV7-2; CDR3aa: CASSRTGRVGNTEAFF
d_gene: -; j_gene: TRBJ2-7; v_gene: TRBV19; CDR3aa: CASSPQNQGYEQYF
d_gene: -; j_gene: TRBJ2-7; v_gene: TRBV19; CDR3aa: CASSATGFQKDEQYF
d_gene: -; j_gene: TRBJ2-5; v_gene: TRBV7-9; CDR3aa: CASSLRTGETQYF
d_gene: -; j_gene: TRBJ1-1; v_gene: TRBV28; CDR3aa: CASSFSGIEAFF
d_gene: -; j_gene: TRBJ2-1; v_gene: TRBV9; CDR3aa: CASSVGGTLEVREQFF
d_gene: -; j_gene: TRBJ1-1; v_gene: TRBV30; CDR3aa: CAWSWGILVGVTEAFF
d_gene: -; j_gene: TRBJ2-1; v_gene: TRBV5-1; CDR3aa: CASSLDNPMYNEQFF
d_gene: TRBD1; j_gene: TRBJ1-1; v_gene: TRBV6-5; CDR3aa: CASSYLQGAGAFF
d_gene: -; j_gene: TRBJ2-7; v_gene: TRBV18; CDR3aa: CASSPPGKSNYEQYF
d_gene: -; j_gene: TRBJ2-7; v_gene: TRBV21-1; CDR3aa: CASSRRTSGYEQYF
d_gene: -; j_gene: TRBJ1-1; v_gene: TRBV5-1; CDR3aa: CASSVGANTEAFF
d_gene: -; j_gene: TRBJ2-3; v_gene: TRBV2; CDR3aa: CASSASTGYRTDTQYF
d_gene: -; j_gene: TRBJ1-1; v_gene: TRBV6-7; CDR3aa: CAKGCCLRGGTEAFF
d_gene: -; j_gene: TRBJ2-5; v_gene: TRBV7-9; CDR3aa: CASSLDVWDMGQETQYF
d_gene: TRBD2; j_gene: TRBJ2-1; v_gene: TRBV19; CDR3aa: CASSISGGFSYNEQFF
d_gene: -; j_gene: TRBJ1-1; v_gene: TRBV29-1; CDR3aa: CSVVTRMNTEAFF
d_gene: TRBD1; j_gene: TRBJ1-4; v_gene: TRBV2; CDR3aa: CASQSQPGQGYEKLFF
d_gene: -; j_gene: TRBJ1-5; v_gene: TRBV7-9; CDR3aa: CASSLGQGNNQPQHF
d_gene: -; j_gene: TRBJ1-6; v_gene: TRBV4-2; CDR3aa: CASSQGEAESPLHF
d_gene: TRBD2; j_gene: TRBJ2-7; v_gene: TRBV7-3; CDR3aa: CASSPTSGGVSEYF
d_gene: TRBD2; j_gene: TRBJ2-1; v_gene: TRBV7-7; CDR3aa: CASSPERGNNEQFF
d_gene: -; j_gene: TRBJ2-3; v_gene: TRBV7-2; CDR3aa: CASSLEVGTSTDTQYF
d_gene: -; j_gene: TRBJ2-5; v_gene: TRBV6-1; CDR3aa: CASSNLTKGETQYF
d_gene: -; j_gene: TRBJ1-2; v_gene: TRBV7-9; CDR3aa: CASSLHGYTF
d_gene: TRBD1; j_gene: TRBJ2-7; v_gene: TRBV11-2; CDR3aa: CASSFGQGKKGEQYF
d_gene: -; j_gene: TRBJ2-7; v_gene: TRBV7-9; CDR3aa: CASSLGSGQTYEQYF
d_gene: -; j_gene: TRBJ2-7; v_gene: TRBV6-5; CDR3aa: CASSYSTGTYEQYF
d_gene: TRBD1; j_gene: TRBJ1-2; v_gene: TRBV5-1; CDR3aa: CASSPDRASGFGYTF
d_gene: -; j_gene: TRBJ1-4; v_gene: TRBV2; CDR3aa: CASSEWGASTNEKLFF
d_gene: -; j_gene: TRBJ2-3; v_gene: TRBV6-6; CDR3aa: CASSYGGESTDTQYF
d_gene: TRBD2; j_gene: TRBJ2-1; v_gene: TRBV30; CDR3aa: CAGVLAGGPGNEQFF
d_gene: TRBD2; j_gene: TRBJ2-5; v_gene: TRBV5-1; CDR3aa: CASSLTTSGSQETQYF
d_gene: TRBD1; j_gene: TRBJ2-7; v_gene: TRBV7-9; CDR3aa: CASSLGTAREQYF
d_gene: TRBD1; j_gene: TRBJ2-3; v_gene: TRBV28; CDR3aa: CASTGGRGPDTQYF
d_gene: TRBD2; j_gene: TRBJ2-7; v_gene: TRBV7-2; CDR3aa: CASSLKAGEVYEQYF
d_gene: TRBD2; j_gene: TRBJ2-5; v_gene: TRBV7-9; CDR3aa: CASMPSGSIRETQYF
d_gene: TRBD1; j_gene: TRBJ2-3; v_gene: TRBV2; CDR3aa: CASFRDRGTDTQYF
d_gene: -; j_gene: TRBJ2-4; v_gene: TRBV5-4; CDR3aa: CASSLGGTGPAKNIQYF
d_gene: -; j_gene: TRBJ1-4; v_gene: TRBV28; CDR3aa: CASSLWTQVELFF
d_gene: -; j_gene: TRBJ2-2; v_gene: TRBV9; CDR3aa: CASSVVGGRNTGELFF
d_gene: -; j_gene: TRBJ1-3; v_gene: TRBV4-1; CDR3aa: CASSQLPGVGNTIYF
d_gene: TRBD1; j_gene: TRBJ1-5; v_gene: TRBV4-3; CDR3aa: CASSPTTGSGNQPQHF
d_gene: -; j_gene: TRBJ1-5; v_gene: TRBV28; CDR3aa: CASSSPSQGGPQPQHF
d_gene: -; j_gene: TRBJ2-1; v_gene: TRBV28; CDR3aa: CASSQVNEQFF
d_gene: -; j_gene: TRBJ2-1; v_gene: TRBV27; CDR3aa: CASSFPPGLDYNEQFF
d_gene: TRBD2; j_gene: TRBJ2-2; v_gene: TRBV7-9; CDR3aa: CASRPSGRAGELFF
d_gene: TRBD1; j_gene: TRBJ1-5; v_gene: TRBV6-5; CDR3aa: CASSRQGQGNQPQHF
d_gene: TRBD1; j_gene: TRBJ2-7; v_gene: TRBV5-1; CDR3aa: CASSFRPWTGGYEQYF